These 22 T cell receptor beta chains were sequenced from one sample in a study of monozygotic twins with inflammatory bowel disease. One entry per CDR3 protein, without DNA, is what TCRdb gives after re-calling the 5' RACE reads. Listed are about 210,000 distinct CDR3 sequences; 6% to 9% falls within the top ten. Sequencing was carried out using blood. The receptor set was obtained from a human donor with ulcerative colitis or Crohn's disease, or a healthy co-twin of an affected twin (not recorded which).

The chain has TRBV5-1 and TRBJ2-3. Per germline, CDR1 SGHRS and CDR2 YFSETQ. The CDR3 sequence is 14 residues long. This chain's CDR3 is CASSLDSGTDTQYF.

The V gene is TRBV5-1, the J gene TRBJ2-1; TCRdb's D call of TRBD2 is untestable without DNA. CDR1 and CDR2 (germline): SGHRS, YFSETQ. The CDR3 totals 14 residues. CDR3 sequence reads: CASSYSGGNNEQFF.

The J gene is TRBJ1-4, the V gene TRBV6-1; TCRdb gives TRBD1 as the D gene, but with no DNA this cannot be confirmed. The CDR3 spans 15 residues. Germline-derived CDR1 and CDR2 are MNHNS and SASEGT. The CDR3: CASNPPGRSYEKLFF.

The chain links TRBV6-5 to TRBJ2-7; as DNA is missing, the TRBD1 call by TCRdb cannot be tested. Germline CDR1 MNHEY, CDR2 SVGAGI. This CDR3 region has 17 residues. The CDR3 sequence: CASSSTGVWPIAYEQYF.

The V and J genes are TRBV6-5 and TRBJ1-6; the TRBD1 assignment by TCRdb is unverifiable without DNA. The CDR3 is 16 residues long. CDR1 is MNHEY and CDR2 is SVGAGI in the germline V gene. The CDR3 sequence is CASSSMWTESNSPLHF.

The chain employs TRBV20-1 and TRBJ1-1; TCRdb calls TRBD1, which cannot be checked without DNA. This CDR3 contains 15 residues. Germline CDR1 DFQATT, CDR2 SNEGSKA (reference sequence). CDR3 loop: CSATLTGAPNTEAFF.

The CDR3 sequence: CATSRDRGQSYEQYF. The chain is built from TRBV15 and TRBJ2-7; without DNA, the TCRdb call of TRBD1 cannot be checked. Germline V gene lookup returns CDR1 LNHNV and CDR2 YYDKDF (reference sequence). There are 15 residues in the CDR3.

The chain carries TRBV28 and TRBJ2-7; the D call from TCRdb, TRBD1, cannot be confirmed without DNA. CDR1 MDHEN and CDR2 SYDVKM come from the germline V gene. The CDR3 runs 14 residues. The CDR3 protein is CASRKTGGSYEQYF.

The chain links TRBV20-1 to TRBJ2-7; checking the TCRdb D call of TRBD2 is not possible without DNA. The CDR3 contains 15 residues. The germline V gene has CDR1 DFQATT and CDR2 SNEGSKA (reference sequence). This CDR3 reads CSAQGPSRSSYEQYF.

The CDR3 region is CASSLSYYYGYTF. The J gene is TRBJ1-2, the V gene TRBV12-3 or TRBV12-4. The CDR3 has 13 residues.

This chain joins TRBV4-3 and TRBJ2-2. This CDR3 is 15 amino acids long. Germline V gene data show CDR1 as LGHNA and CDR2 as YSLEER. The CDR3: CASSQDLASGGELFF.

V usage is TRBV7-2 and J usage is TRBJ1-3; TCRdb returns TRBD1, unconfirmable since there is no DNA. Germline V lookup: CDR1 SGHTA, CDR2 FQGNSA. The CDR3 has 16 amino acids. CDR3 residues: CASSLLGLSTGNTIYF.

V gene TRBV7-9 combines with J gene TRBJ1-1; no DNA is available, so the TRBD1 call from TCRdb remains unchecked. Germline V gives CDR1 SEHNR, CDR2 FQNEAQ (reference sequence). The CDR3 has 14 residues. CDR3 sequence reads: CASVRFAGGTEAFF.

The V gene is TRBV7-9, the J gene TRBJ1-2. The CDR3 spans 12 residues. The germline gives CDR1 SEHNR, CDR2 FQNEAQ (reference sequence). The CDR3 protein is CASSLAIYGYTF.

This chain joins TRBV7-2 and TRBJ2-7; no DNA is available, so the TRBD1 call from TCRdb remains unchecked. Germline V CDR1 and CDR2: SGHTA, FQGNSA. This CDR3 contains 15 residues. The CDR3 sequence: CASSPEGVSSYEQYF.

This chain uses TRBV19 with TRBJ1-5; there is no DNA to check the TCRdb D call of TRBD1. CDR1 and CDR2 (germline): LNHDA, SQIVND (reference sequence). The CDR3 loop spans 13 amino acids. CDR3 residues: CASSGQGTQPQHF.

The J gene is TRBJ2-2, the V gene TRBV12-3 or TRBV12-4; the D gene TCRdb calls, TRBD1, cannot be checked with no DNA. This CDR3 region has 16 residues. The CDR3 is CASRRSGTGQTGELFF.

The chain combines TRBV5-4 with TRBJ2-7. There are 13 residues in the CDR3. Germline V gene sequence: CDR1 SGHNT, CDR2 YYREEE (reference sequence). The CDR3 protein is CASRRQESYEQYF.

The CDR3 reads CAIATGGPYNEQFF. The chain recombines TRBV27 with TRBJ2-1. Germline-derived CDR1 and CDR2 are MNHEY and SMNVEV (reference sequence). The CDR3 is made up of 14 amino acids.

This rearrangement joins TRBV20-1 to TRBJ2-1; the TCRdb D gene call, TRBD2, has no DNA to confirm it. The CDR3 totals 15 residues. Germline V gene sequence: CDR1 DFQATT, CDR2 SNEGSKA (reference sequence). The CDR3 loop is CSADPRGGLYNEQFF.

The chain carries TRBV12-3 or TRBV12-4 and TRBJ2-2. This CDR3 spans 14 amino acids. CDR3 amino acids: CASSYISNTGELFF.

The CDR3 protein is CASSPIVSFGGRADPEETQYF. V usage is TRBV7-3 and J usage is TRBJ2-5; TCRdb gives TRBD2 as the D gene, but with no DNA this cannot be confirmed. The germline gives CDR1 SGHTA, CDR2 FQGTGA. CDR3 length equals 21 residues.